Each of the 10 T cell receptor beta chains below was sequenced from the same sample in a study of human T cells and chemical hapten exposure. Time point denoted: patch test 2, 6 weeks after DPC sensitization. Sample treatment: therapeutic diphenylcyclopropenone sensitization with weekly scalp DPC. TCRdb processed the RACE reads anew with MiXCR; each CDR3 protein has one entry. The data hold roughly 94,000 distinct CDR3 sequences, with roughly a tenth observed a single time. The material was whole blood, obtained in connection with sensitization to the hapten diphenylcyclopropenone (DPC). The receptors shown here come from a woman in her thirties or forties with alopecia areata. Some clones in this sample may be carry-over from other donors' samples.

This clonotype was seen a handful of times. The gene calls are TRBV7-9 and TRBJ1-2; the D gene is possibly TRBD1 (5 bases). V dropped 5 bases and J dropped 7 bases, with 17 bases sitting between them. The CDR3 extends over 14 amino acids. Germline V gene data show CDR1 as SEHNR and CDR2 as FQNEAQ (reference sequence). The CDR3: CASSPQGPLGGYTF. As DNA, the CDR3 is TGTGCCAGCAGCCCCCAGGGCCCCCTTGGTGGCTACACCTTC.

The chain uses TRBV11-2 and TRBJ1-1; 10 bases are a match to TRBD1. Germline trimming cut 4 bases from V and 5 bases from J; bases unmatched to any gene: 7. The CDR3 is 15 residues long. Per the germline V gene, CDR1 is SGHAT and CDR2 is FQNNGV. CDR3 bases: TGTGCCAGCAGCTCTGGTGGGACAGGGGTGACTGAAGCTTTCTTT. Its protein is CASSSGGTGVTEAFF.

This clonotype was found many times. The chain joins TRBV4-1 to TRBJ2-2; D may be TRBD2 (5 bases). Germline CDR1 MGHRA, CDR2 YSYEKL. V was shortened by 8 bases and J by 3 bases, with 13 bases between the two germline ends. The CDR3 extends over 14 amino acids. DNA of the CDR3: TGCGCCAGCCAGAGTGGGAGAGACACCGGGGAGCTGTTTTTT. This codes for CASQSGRDTGELFF.

This clonotype was detected only once. The genes are TRBV12-3 or TRBV12-4 and TRBJ2-1; 10 bases align to TRBD2. With 4 bases clipped from V and 8 bases from J, the junction kept 8 bases outside the gene matches. This CDR3 is built from 15 residues. CDR3 loop: CASSYRTSGFDEQFF. The CDR3 coding sequence is TGTGCCAGCAGTTACAGGACTAGCGGTTTCGATGAGCAGTTCTTC.

This clonotype was seen a handful of times. This chain links TRBV7-2 with TRBJ2-3; D not certain. The CDR3 extends over 13 amino acids. V shed 3 bases and J shed 2 bases, with 6 bases lying between them. Germline V gene lookup returns CDR1 SGHTA and CDR2 FQGNSA. CDR3 nucleotide sequence: TGTGCCAGCAGCTTTTCCTTCACAGATACGCAGTATTTT. It yields the protein CASSFSFTDTQYF.

This clonotype was detected many times. The rearrangement links TRBV28 to TRBJ1-4; possible D gene TRBD1, 5 bases. This CDR3 has 15 amino acids. Deletions cut 4 bases from V and 4 bases from J, with 13 bases between. The germline gives CDR1 MDHEN, CDR2 SYDVKM. The DNA of the CDR3 is TGTGCCAGCAGTTCCCTGGGGGGGGATAATGAAAAACTGTTTTTT. Its translation is CASSSLGGDNEKLFF.

This sequence joins TRBV20-1 and TRBJ2-1; either TRBD1 or TRBD2 may supply D (5 bases each). Per the germline V gene, CDR1 is DFQATT and CDR2 is SNEGSKA (reference sequence). CDR3 size: 12 residues. The V end lost 5 bases, the J end lost 5 bases, and 10 bases lay between the germline ends. In nucleotides, the CDR3 is TGCAGTGCTCTGGGGGTCCACAATGAGCAGTTCTTC. Protein: CSALGVHNEQFF.

V usage is TRBV20-1 and J usage is TRBJ2-5, with TRBD1 identical over 7 bases. The junction had 5 bases not matched to a gene; V was cut back by 3 bases and J by 4 bases. This CDR3 has 13 residues. Germline V gene lookup returns CDR1 DFQATT and CDR2 SNEGSKA (reference sequence). The CDR3: CSARGTDSETQYF. Here the CDR3 DNA reads TGCAGTGCTAGGGGGACAGATTCAGAGACCCAGTACTTC.

This chain links TRBV18 with TRBJ1-5; a weak D match, TRBD1 (5 bases). Trimming removed 3 bases from V and 3 bases from J, with 6 bases in between. The CDR3 length is 13 residues. Germline V gene lookup returns CDR1 KGHSH and CDR2 LQKENI. In nucleotides, the CDR3 is TGTGCCAGCTCACCGGGGGACAATCAGCCCCAGCATTTT. Translated, it gives CASSPGDNQPQHF.

At least ten counts were recorded for this clonotype. This chain uses TRBV4-2 with TRBJ2-5, with 12 bases lining up with TRBD2. This CDR3 has 16 residues. V gave up 0 bases and J gave up 5 bases; unmatched junction bases: 4. Germline V gene lookup returns CDR1 LGHNA and CDR2 YNFKEQ. The CDR3 nucleotides are TGTGCCAGCAGCCAAGAAATGACTAGCGGGAGTGAGACCCAGTACTTC. Translation: CASSQEMTSGSETQYF.